These 2 T cell receptor beta chains were sequenced from one sample in a study of OX40 agonist ivuxolimab in advanced cancers. Library generation was performed with the immunoSEQ multiplex PCR assay. This is the immuneACCESS table as TCRdb keeps it, with only in-frame sequences that have V and J called. A part of the clones is gone; compared with another copy, unresolved V genes explain less than half, and the rest is unexplained. Counted in this sample were approximately 47,000 clones; around 87% of them appeared once. Around 2% of the sample belongs to the ten largest clones. Sequencing was performed on CD4+ or CD8+ T cells sorted from blood, taken in a trial of the OX40 agonist ivuxolimab. The receptors originated from an adult with an advanced solid tumor such as melanoma, head and neck, liver or kidney cancer.

The table lists this clone with a count of one. J is TRBJ2-1 and V is TRBV9; either TRBD1 or TRBD2 may supply D (5 bases each). Germline V gives CDR1 SGDLS, CDR2 YYNGEE. Trimming took off 1 base at V and 10 bases at J, with 18 bases between the two ends. CDR3 size: 15 residues. CDR3 loop: CASSVRSDPWGEQFF. In nucleotides, the CDR3 is TGTGCCAGCAGCGTACGAAGCGACCCTTGGGGGGAGCAGTTCTTC.

This clone was counted once. The V and J genes are TRBV10-3 and TRBJ2-5, with 8 bases matching TRBD2. The V and J ends lost 3 bases and 2 bases, in that order; junction bases with no gene match: 2. CDR1 is ENHRY and CDR2 is SYGVKD in the germline V gene. The CDR3 consists of 14 residues. The CDR3 region is CAISDRGGQETQYF. Here the CDR3 DNA reads TGTGCCATCAGTGATCGGGGGGGACAAGAGACCCAGTACTTC.